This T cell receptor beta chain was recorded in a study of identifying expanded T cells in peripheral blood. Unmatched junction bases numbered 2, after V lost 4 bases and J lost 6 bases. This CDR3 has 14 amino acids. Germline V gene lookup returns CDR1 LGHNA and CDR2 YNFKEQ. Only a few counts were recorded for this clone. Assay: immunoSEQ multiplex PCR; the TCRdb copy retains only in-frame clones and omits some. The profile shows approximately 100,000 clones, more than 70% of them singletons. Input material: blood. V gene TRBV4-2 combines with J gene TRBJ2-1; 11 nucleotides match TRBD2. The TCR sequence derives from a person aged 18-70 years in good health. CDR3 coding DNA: TGTGCCAGCAGCCTAACTAGCGGGGGCAATGAGCAGTTCTTC. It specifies CASSLTSGGNEQFF.